The 21 T cell receptor beta chains reported below all come from one sample, sequenced in a study of blood T cell repertoires in COVID-19. TCRdb's table, derived via immunoSEQ multiplex PCR, lists solely in-frame clones and lacks some. The sample consists of hundreds of thousands of clones, about four fifths of them appearing once. Source material: PBMCs or T cells enriched from blood (not recorded which). The receptor set was obtained from a woman between 45 and 60 years old who had been exposed to COVID-19.

In this sample, this clone turned up once. Compared with germline, one end of the junction differs, possibly owing to a read error. The V gene is TRBV6-5, the J gene TRBJ1-1; D is perhaps TRBD1 (5 bases). The CDR3 runs to 13 residues. Germline V gene sequence: CDR1 MNHEY, CDR2 SVGAGI. CDR3 sequence reads: CASSFPRGTGAFF. The CDR3, as DNA: TGTGCCAGCAGCTTCCCTCGGGGGACTGGAGCTTTCTTT.

This chain uses TRBV5-1 with TRBJ2-5; 8 bases map to TRBD1. V dropped 4 bases and J dropped 5; count of bases not matched to a gene: 10. Germline CDR1 and CDR2: SGHRS and YFSETQ. CDR3 length: 15 amino acids. CDR3 in DNA: TGCGCCAGCAGCCCAGGATTCAGGGGGCTGGAGACCCAGTACTTC. As protein: CASSPGFRGLETQYF.

The chain carries TRBV7-2 and TRBJ2-3, with 8 bases matching TRBD2. Looked up from germline, CDR1 is SGHTA and CDR2 is FQGNSA. The trim removed 1 base at V and 2 bases at J, leaving 2 bases unmatched. The length of the CDR3 is 15 residues. In nucleotides, the CDR3 is TGTGCCAGCAGCTTAGAGCGGGGGTACACAGATACGCAGTATTTT. Its translation: CASSLERGYTDTQYF.

The V gene is TRBV18, the J gene TRBJ2-2, with D uncertain. Germline V gene sequence: CDR1 KGHSH, CDR2 LQKENI. This CDR3 region has 16 residues. V was pared by 3 bases and J by 0 bases, with 11 bases between. The CDR3 nucleotides read TGTGCCAGCTCACCTCGACCGACTTCGAACACCGGGGAGCTGTTTTTT. It translates to CASSPRPTSNTGELFF.

J is TRBJ1-1 and V is TRBV5-6; TRBD1 agrees at 10 bases. Germline assignment: CDR1 SGHDT and CDR2 YYEEEE. The CDR3 runs to 14 residues. V lost 5 bases to trimming and J lost 5 bases; unmatched junction nucleotides: 6. The CDR3 nucleotides read TGTGCCAGCAGTTTTGGACAGGGGGATACTGAAGCTTTCTTT. It translates to CASSFGQGDTEAFF.

This chain links TRBV10-3 with TRBJ1-1; perhaps TRBD1 as D (6 bases). This CDR3 is 14 amino acids long. Trimming took off 4 bases at V and 1 base at J, with 10 bases between the two ends. CDR1 is ENHRY, CDR2 SYGVKD, per germline. The CDR3 loop reads CAISVGGWNTEAFF. CDR3 DNA: TGTGCCATCAGTGTTGGGGGCTGGAACACTGAAGCTTTCTTT.

The chain recombines TRBV28 with TRBJ2-5, with 8 bases fitting TRBD1. This CDR3 comprises 12 residues. Germline-derived CDR1 and CDR2 are MDHEN and SYDVKM. V was clipped by 8 bases and J by 2 bases; unmatched bases: 1. CDR3 sequence (DNA): TGTGCCAGCGGGGACAGGCAAGAGACCCAGTACTTC. Protein sequence: CASGDRQETQYF. Combining the CDR3 with reference TRBV28 and TRBJ2-5 gives the whole variable domain DVKVTQSSRYLVKRTGEKVFLECVQDMDHENMFWYRQDPGLGLRLIYFSYDVKMKEKGDIPEGYSVSREKKERFSLILESASTNQTSMYLCASGDRQETQYFGPGTRLLVL.

The rearrangement uses TRBV5-6 and TRBJ1-1; D gene ambiguous. V gave up 6 bases and J gave up 0 bases, with 18 bases separating them. Per germline, CDR1 SGHDT and CDR2 YYEEEE. This CDR3 is built from 16 residues. CDR3 residues: CASTSFLRLLNTEAFF. In DNA, the CDR3 is TGTGCCAGCACCTCCTTCTTGAGACTTTTGAACACTGAAGCTTTCTTT.

This rearrangement joins TRBV29-1 to TRBJ2-3, with D perhaps matching TRBD1 (6 bases). CDR1 is SQVTM, CDR2 ANQGSEA, per germline. The V end was cut by 3 bases, the J end by 0 bases, with 13 bases between. The length of the CDR3 is 15 residues. CDR3 protein: CSVDSDRTSTDTQYF. The CDR3 region has the DNA TGCAGCGTTGACTCGGACAGAACTAGCACAGATACGCAGTATTTT.

The chain couples TRBV7-2 to TRBJ2-3, with 9 positions matching TRBD2. CDR1 and CDR2 from the germline V gene are SGHTA and FQGNSA. CDR3 size: 17 residues. Trimming cost V 6 bases and J 2 bases; bases outside gene matches: 12. This chain's CDR3 is CASSFSLSGGLTDTQYF. For the CDR3, the DNA is TGTGCCAGCAGTTTCTCCCTTAGCGGGGGCCTCACAGATACGCAGTATTTT.

A few counts support this clone. V usage is TRBV5-1 and J usage is TRBJ1-1; 9 bases fit TRBD1. J lost 0 bases, V lost 5 bases, and 14 bases had no gene match. The V gene's germline CDR1 is SGHRS and CDR2 YFSETQ. This CDR3 has 18 residues. In DNA form, the CDR3 reads TGCGCCAGCAGAAGATTGACAGGGGGGGAAAGCATGAACACTGAAGCTTTCTTT. Translation gives CASRRLTGGESMNTEAFF.

This clone was seen only once. This chain joins TRBV19 and TRBJ1-1; a possible D gene is TRBD1 (5 bases). Per the germline V gene, CDR1 is LNHDA and CDR2 is SQIVND (reference sequence). The CDR3 loop spans 13 amino acids. V was shortened by 4 bases and J by 6 bases, with 12 bases between the two germline ends. Written as DNA, the CDR3 is TGTGCCAGTAGTAGTCGCGGGGGGGCTGAAGCTTTCTTT. Protein sequence: CASSSRGGAEAFF.

The rearrangement links TRBV18 to TRBJ1-1, with D maybe TRBD1 (5 bases). V was trimmed by 0 bases and J by 3 bases, leaving 14 bases between them. CDR3 length: 16 residues. CDR1 and CDR2 (germline): KGHSH, LQKENI. CDR3 nucleotides: TGTGCCAGCTCACCACCGAGCCGGGGGGGGGACACTGAAGCTTTCTTT. Protein sequence: CASSPPSRGGDTEAFF.

The gene calls are TRBV19 and TRBJ1-5; tentatively, D is TRBD1 (6 bases). The CDR3 is made up of 14 amino acids. Germline CDR1 and CDR2: LNHDA and SQIVND (reference sequence). V lost 7 bases and J 2 bases, leaving 12 bases between the germline ends. The CDR3 spells CASNPHRGNQPQHF. Written as DNA, the CDR3 is TGTGCCAGTAACCCTCACAGGGGCAATCAGCCCCAGCATTTT.

The chain carries TRBV7-2 and TRBJ1-2; D uncertain. Looked up from germline, CDR1 is SGHTA and CDR2 is FQGNSA. The length of the CDR3 is 13 residues. The CDR3 reads CAKTGGQLYGYTF. The CDR3 DNA reads as TGTGCGAAGACCGGAGGGCAGCTTTATGGCTACACCTTC.

V gene TRBV5-5 combines with J gene TRBJ1-3; D may be TRBD1 (5 bases). Germline-derived CDR1 and CDR2 are SGHKS and YYEKEE (reference sequence). The CDR3 runs to 16 residues. V was cut by 4 bases and J by 0 bases, with 14 bases left in between. In DNA form, the CDR3 reads TGTGCCAGCAGCCTGGATGGGGCCGGCTCTGGAAACACCATATATTTT. The encoded protein is CASSLDGAGSGNTIYF.

V and J are TRBV2 and TRBJ1-2, with no clear D. Per germline, CDR1 SNHLY and CDR2 FYNNEI. The CDR3 is 14 residues long. The V end lost 0 bases, the J end lost 7 bases, and 12 bases lay between the germline ends. As DNA, the CDR3 is TGTGCCAGCAGTGAAGCGGAAACAGTCGCTGGCTACACCTTC. Translated: CASSEAETVAGYTF.

CDR3 sequence: CASSFLLEPNEQFF. In DNA, the CDR3 is TGCGCCAGCAGCTTCCTACTAGAGCCCAACGAGCAGTTCTTC. The rearrangement joins TRBV5-1 to TRBJ2-1; D is possibly TRBD2 (5 bases). In germline, CDR1 is SGHRS, CDR2 YFSETQ. V lost 2 bases and J lost 10, with 16 bases in between. This CDR3 is 14 amino acids long.

V is TRBV6-5 and J is TRBJ2-2, with D uncertain. The CDR3 covers 15 residues. Germline-derived CDR1 and CDR2 are MNHEY and SVGAGI. Trimming cost V 2 bases and J 9 bases, with 16 bases left between them. CDR3 nucleotide sequence: TGTGCCAGCAGTTACCTCCCTGAAGCGACCCGGGAGCTGTTTTTT. Its translation is CASSYLPEATRELFF.

This clone has only a few counts. The rearrangement uses TRBV18 and TRBJ1-5, with D possibly being TRBD1 (5 bases). The V and J ends lost 6 bases and 9 bases respectively, with 18 bases between them. Germline V gene sequence: CDR1 KGHSH, CDR2 LQKENI. The CDR3 runs 14 residues. This chain's CDR3 is CASSLTREGAPQHF. CDR3 coding DNA: TGTGCCAGCTCCCTCACAAGGGAAGGGGCGCCCCAGCATTTT.

There are a few counts of this clone. The chain has TRBV19 and TRBJ2-7, with D possibly matching TRBD2 (6 bases). The germline V gene encodes CDR1 LNHDA and CDR2 SQIVND (reference sequence). V was shortened by 4 bases and J by 3 bases, with 13 bases between the two germline ends. The CDR3 runs 14 residues. CDR3 sequence: CASSNFAGSYEQYF. The CDR3 nucleotides are TGTGCCAGTAGTAACTTCGCGGGGAGCTACGAGCAGTACTTC.